The rows below give T cell receptor beta chains drawn from one sample of a study of OX40 agonist ivuxolimab in advanced cancers. Produced via immunoSEQ multiplex PCR; TCRdb's table is partial and in-frame only. The sample shows over 65,000 clones, around 91% of them seen only once. The sequencing here drew on CD4+ or CD8+ T cells sorted from blood, taken in a trial of the OX40 agonist ivuxolimab. Source of these receptors: an adult with an advanced solid tumor such as melanoma, head and neck, liver or kidney cancer. Each CDR3 is given with its conserved first and last residue. A D gene is named only where the DNA matches it firmly. Some rows have no size entry. The others give once, few or many, or a class for an expanded clone.

clone_size j_call v_call d_call cdr3_nt cdr3_aa
- TRBJ1-2 TRBV4-2 - TGTGCCAGCAGCCCAGGAGAATATGGCTACACCTTC CASSPGEYGYTF
- TRBJ2-5 TRBV9 TRBD2 TGTGCCAGCAGCGTAGGCGGGGGACAAGAGACCCAGTACTTC CASSVGGGQETQYF
- TRBJ2-5 TRBV15 - TGTGCCACCAGCAGACAGGGTTATGAGACCCAGTACTTC CATSRQGYETQYF
- TRBJ2-7 TRBV7-2 - TGTGCCAGCAGCCGCGCGGGCCTTGCCTCCTACGAGCAGTACTTC CASSRAGLASYEQYF
- TRBJ1-1 TRBV11-2 - TGTGCCAGCAGCCGTAGGAGGACTGAAGCTTTCTTT CASSRRRTEAFF
few TRBJ1-1 TRBV2 - TGTGCCAGCAGTGCTAAAACTGAAGCTTTCTTT CASSAKTEAFF
once TRBJ2-1 TRBV11-2 - TGTGCCAGCAGCTCTTCCGGGCCAGACAATGAGCAGTTCTTC CASSSSGPDNEQFF
- TRBJ1-4 TRBV6-6 - TGTGCCAGCAGTTACGGGACAAGGGGAAAACTGTTTTTT CASSYGTRGKLFF
- TRBJ1-4 TRBV4-1 - TGCGCCAGCAGCCAAGTTAGGGCCTCTGTTGAAAAACTGTTTTTT CASSQVRASVEKLFF
- TRBJ2-7 TRBV7-2 - TGTGCCAGCAGCTTTAGGGGATTAGTACGAGAGCAGTACTTC CASSFRGLVREQYF
- TRBJ2-7 TRBV15 - TGTGCCACCAGCGGAGAAAGAGGCGAGCAGTACTTC CATSGERGEQYF
- TRBJ2-2 TRBV7-8 - TGTGTCAGCAGCTTAGTGCCTAGTGATTTCGGGGAGCTGTTTTTT CVSSLVPSDFGELFF
- TRBJ2-1 TRBV11-3 - TGTGCCAGCAGCTTAGGGGGGCGGGGTTACTACAATGAGCAGTTCTTC CASSLGGRGYYNEQFF
- TRBJ1-1 TRBV6-5 - TGTGCCAGCAGTACCCAGCCGAACACTGAAGCTTTCTTT CASSTQPNTEAFF
- TRBJ2-4 TRBV29-1 TRBD2 TGCAGCGGGCTAGCGGGAGGGCTCGGAAACATTCAGTACTTC CSGLAGGLGNIQYF
- TRBJ2-2 TRBV25-1 - TGTGCCAGCAGGAGGAAAAGGGGCACCACGAACACCGGGGAGCTGTTTTTT CASRRKRGTTNTGELFF
few TRBJ2-2 TRBV27 TRBD1 TGTGCCAGCAGTTCGGGGACAGGGGGATACACCGGGGAGCTGTTTTTT CASSSGTGGYTGELFF
- TRBJ1-2 TRBV11-3 - TGTGCCAGCAGCGCCCAGGACTATGGCTACACCTTC CASSAQDYGYTF
once TRBJ2-7 TRBV11-3 - TGTGCCAGCACCCTCGACGGAGTCTACGAGCAGTACTTC CASTLDGVYEQYF
- TRBJ2-1 TRBV11-3 TRBD2 TGTGCCAGCAGCCCGGGGGGGACCTCCTACAATGAGCAGTTCTTC CASSPGGTSYNEQFF
- TRBJ1-2 TRBV28 - TGTGCCAGCAGTCCAGCCCTGGATACGTGGGTCGGCTACACCTTC CASSPALDTWVGYTF
- TRBJ2-3 TRBV7-2 - TGTGCCAGCAGCTTAGGTGCTAGCCTAAGCACAGATACGCAGTATTTT CASSLGASLSTDTQYF
- TRBJ1-1 TRBV2 - TGTGCCAGCAGTGTAGGAGGGAACACTGAAGCTTTCTTT CASSVGGNTEAFF
- TRBJ2-5 TRBV29-1 - TGCAGCGCTCTGGGACCTCAGACCCAGTACTTC CSALGPQTQYF
once TRBJ1-1 TRBV2 - TGTGCCAGCGCAGGGCACACTGAAGCTTTCTTT CASAGHTEAFF
- TRBJ2-6 TRBV10-3 - TGTGCCATCATTCCGGGTTTTCAGCCTGGGGCCAACGTCCTGACTTTC CAIIPGFQPGANVLTF
- TRBJ2-5 TRBV5-4 TRBD1 TGTGCCAGCAGCGAACCGGGACAGAAATTCCGGGAGACCCAGTACTTC CASSEPGQKFRETQYF
- TRBJ2-1 TRBV5-1 TRBD2 TGCGCCAGCAGCCCTCAAGCTAGCGGGAGCTACAATGAGCAGTTCTTC CASSPQASGSYNEQFF
- TRBJ2-1 TRBV28 - TGTGCCAGCAGTTTACAGGTTGAGCAGTTCTTC CASSLQVEQFF
many TRBJ1-3 TRBV4-2 TRBD1 TGTGCCAGCAGCCAAGAAGCACAGGGGTCTCGTGGAAACACCATATATTTT CASSQEAQGSRGNTIYF
once TRBJ2-1 TRBV5-1 TRBD1 TGCGCCAGCGATACAGGGGGCTCCTACAATGAGCAGTTCTTC CASDTGGSYNEQFF
- TRBJ2-3 TRBV5-1 TRBD1 TGCGCCAGCAGCTCCCGGGACAGCCGCACAGATACGCAGTATTTT CASSSRDSRTDTQYF
- TRBJ1-1 TRBV19 - TGTGCCAGTAGGGTGGGCCCGGGGAATCCGAACACTGAAGCTTTCTTT CASRVGPGNPNTEAFF
- TRBJ2-7 TRBV7-2 - TGTGCCAGCGGGCCCGTTGGGGTGCCGTACTACGAGCAGTACTTC CASGPVGVPYYEQYF
- TRBJ1-2 TRBV7-2 - TGTGCCAGCAGCCAAAACCGGGGCCAGGGCTATGGCTACACCTTC CASSQNRGQGYGYTF
- TRBJ2-7 TRBV7-9 TRBD1 TGTGCCAGCAGACGGACAGGGGACGCCGAGCAGTACTTC CASRRTGDAEQYF
- TRBJ1-3 TRBV10-3 - TGTGCCAGTACAGGGCCCTCTGGAAACACCATATATTTT CASTGPSGNTIYF
- TRBJ2-3 TRBV7-2 - TGTGCCAGCAGCTTAGCGCTGGCGGGGTTCACAGATACGCAGTATTTT CASSLALAGFTDTQYF
- TRBJ2-3 TRBV5-4 - TGTGCCATCCCGGGACTCAAGGGCACAGATACGCAGTATTTT CAIPGLKGTDTQYF
- TRBJ1-6 TRBV7-2 - TGTGCCAGCAGCCAACGACCGGAGGAAACACCCCTCCACTTT CASSQRPEETPLHF
- TRBJ1-2 TRBV7-9 - TGTGCCAGCAGCCCCAGCCCTCCTACAGGGACTGGCTACACCTTC CASSPSPPTGTGYTF
few TRBJ1-2 TRBV28 - TGTGCCAGCAGTTTGGTAGGGCATGGCTACACCTTC CASSLVGHGYTF
- TRBJ1-4 TRBV28 - TGTGCCAGCAGTTGGGGGACCGAAAAACTGTTTTTT CASSWGTEKLFF
- TRBJ2-3 TRBV10-3 TRBD2 TGTGCCATCAGTGAGTCCCGCGGGAGTGGGAGTCCAGATACGCAGTATTTT CAISESRGSGSPDTQYF
- TRBJ2-1 TRBV5-1 TRBD2 TGCGCCAGCAGCCCAGTGGTAGCGGGGGCCTCGGAGCAGTTCTTC CASSPVVAGASEQFF
- TRBJ2-3 TRBV11-2 TRBD1 TGTGCCAGCAGCTTCCTTACAGGGGGCGCAGATACGCAGTATTTT CASSFLTGGADTQYF
- TRBJ1-1 TRBV28 - TGTGCCAGCAGCTGGCGAACTGAAGCTTTCTTT CASSWRTEAFF
- TRBJ1-2 TRBV28 - TGTGCCAGCAGTCCCGTGAAAGGCGGCTACACCTTC CASSPVKGGYTF
- TRBJ2-6 TRBV19 - TGTGCCAGTACCGGGGGCCGCCACTCTGGGGCCAACGTCCTGACTTTC CASTGGRHSGANVLTF
- TRBJ2-5 TRBV19 - TGTGCCAGTAAACGCTGGGACAGATCGGAGGGGACCCAGTACTTC CASKRWDRSEGTQYF
- TRBJ2-7 TRBV9 - TGTGCCAGCAGCGGAGGAGGACTACTCTACGAGCAGTACTTC CASSGGGLLYEQYF
once TRBJ2-7 TRBV27 TRBD1 TGTGCCAGCAGTTTCACCAGGGGGTCCCCCTACGAGCAGTACTTC CASSFTRGSPYEQYF
- TRBJ1-6 TRBV6-5 - TGTGCCAGCAGATTCCAAGGGTCCTATAATTCACCCCTCCACTTT CASRFQGSYNSPLHF
once TRBJ2-1 TRBV18 - TGTGCCAGCTCACCGACTAGCAGGGGTGAGCAGTTCTTC CASSPTSRGEQFF
- TRBJ1-2 TRBV4-2 - TGTGCCAGCAGCCAAGAAACGGCGACGTTCTATGGCTACACCTTC CASSQETATFYGYTF
- TRBJ2-3 TRBV10-1 TRBD2 TGCGCCAGCAGTGTCCTAGCGGAGGCCACAGATACGCAGTATTTT CASSVLAEATDTQYF
- TRBJ1-4 TRBV12-2 - TGTGCAAGTCGGGGGGACAGAGTAACTAATGAAAAACTGTTTTTT CASRGDRVTNEKLFF
- TRBJ2-4 TRBV4-2 TRBD2 TGTGCCAGCAGCCTTCCTCCTCTAGCGGGAGGGAACATTCAGTACTTC CASSLPPLAGGNIQYF
- TRBJ2-2 TRBV7-7 - TGTGCTAGCAGTCAGACGGGAGCCGGGGAGCTGTTTTTT CASSQTGAGELFF
- TRBJ2-1 TRBV18 - TGTGCCAGCTCACCTAGCGCCCCCACAGGGAACAATGAGCAGTTCTTC CASSPSAPTGNNEQFF